The 10 T cell receptor beta chains below come from one sample, sequenced in a study of blood T cell repertoires in COVID-19. Libraries were prepared by immunoSEQ multiplex PCR; TCRdb keeps only in-frame clonotypes and omits some of them. The sample yields 130,000 to 150,000 clones, 75% to 90% seen once. Sequenced: peripheral blood. The receptors here all came from a woman in her sixties with COVID-19, enrolled during active disease.

This chain's CDR3 is CASSESAGRPTDTQYF. The CDR3, as DNA: TGCGCCAGCAGTGAATCGGCGGGGAGACCCACAGATACGCAGTATTTT. The chain links TRBV10-1 to TRBJ2-3; the D gene is possibly TRBD2 (6 bases). CDR3 length: 16 residues. With 3 bases removed from V and 2 bases from J, the gap between germline ends came to 15 bases. The V gene's germline CDR1 is WNHNN and CDR2 SYGVQD (reference sequence).

The chain has TRBV3-1 (or the pseudogene TRBV3-2) and TRBJ1-2, with TRBD1 identical over 10 bases. The V and J ends lost 4 bases and 5 bases, in that order; junction bases with no gene match: 10. CDR3 size: 16 residues. Germline values: CDR1 LGHDT, CDR2 YNNKEL (reference sequence). The CDR3 DNA follows: TGTGCCAGCAGCCTCCTCTCCGGGACAGGGGAATATGGCTACACCTTC. Amino acid sequence: CASSLLSGTGEYGYTF.

The CDR3 reads CASSPAGDSYNEQFF. CDR3 DNA: TGTGCCAGCAGCCCCGCAGGGGATTCCTACAATGAGCAGTTCTTC. The rearrangement joins TRBV7-9 to TRBJ2-1; weak D call: TRBD1 (6 bases). The CDR3 is 15 residues long. Trimming stripped 5 bases from V and 1 base from J, with 12 bases between. Germline V gives CDR1 SEHNR, CDR2 FQNEAQ (reference sequence).

Only one count was recorded for this clone. The chain is built from TRBV18 and TRBJ1-2; weak D call: TRBD1 (5 bases). Trimming cost V 3 bases and J 3 bases, with 11 bases left between them. Germline V gene sequence: CDR1 KGHSH, CDR2 LQKENI. This CDR3 region has 14 residues. The CDR3 sequence: CASSPPRAHYGYTF. The CDR3 nucleotides read TGTGCCAGCTCACCCCCCAGGGCACACTATGGCTACACCTTC.

The V and J genes are TRBV7-3 and TRBJ1-1; 8 bases match TRBD1. This CDR3 has 12 amino acids. CDR1 and CDR2 from the germline V gene are SGHTA and FQGTGA. With V trimmed by 2 bases and J by 7 bases, 0 bases remained unmatched. CDR3 loop: CASSLGTGEAFF. The CDR3 nucleotides read TGTGCCAGCAGCTTAGGGACAGGTGAAGCTTTCTTT.

The chain carries TRBV12-3 or TRBV12-4 and TRBJ2-7; possible D gene TRBD1, 6 bases. The ends were cut back, 3 bases at V and 3 bases at J, with 6 bases in the middle. The CDR3 length is 12 residues. The CDR3 sequence is CASSLTGYEQYF. The CDR3, as DNA: TGTGCCAGCAGTTTGACAGGCTACGAGCAGTACTTC.

V usage is TRBV5-4 and J usage is TRBJ2-3; D is possibly TRBD2 (5 bases). The CDR3 sequence is 16 residues long. Looked up from germline, CDR1 is SGHNT and CDR2 is YYREEE (reference sequence). V lost 4 bases and J 3 bases, leaving 18 bases between the germline ends. The CDR3 region has the DNA TGTGCCAGCAGCATAGGGAGCCCGACTATAACAGATACGCAGTATTTT. As protein: CASSIGSPTITDTQYF. Filled out from reference TRBV5-4 and TRBJ2-3, the complete variable domain reads ETGVTQSPTHLIKTRGQQVTLRCSSQSGHNTVSWYQQALGQGPQFIFQYYREEENGRGNFPPRFSGLQFPNYSSELNVNALELDDSALYLCASSIGSPTITDTQYFGPGTRLTVL.

This clone was recorded a few times. This chain links TRBV2 with TRBJ1-6; TRBD1 matches 8 bases. Germline V CDR1 and CDR2: SNHLY, FYNNEI. V was pared by 3 bases and J by 7 bases, with 2 bases of the junction left unmatched. CDR3 length: 14 amino acids. CDR3 amino acids: CASSDQGANSPLHF. DNA for the CDR3: TGTGCCAGCAGTGACCAGGGGGCCAATTCACCCCTCCACTTT.

J is TRBJ2-7 and V is TRBV5-6, with 7 bases aligning to TRBD1. The CDR3 has 14 residues. V was pared by 4 bases and J by 3 bases, with 7 bases of the junction left unmatched. Germline V CDR1 and CDR2: SGHDT, YYEEEE. CDR3: CASSETGQNYEQYF. The CDR3 DNA sequence: TGTGCCAGCAGCGAAACGGGACAGAACTACGAGCAGTACTTC.

The chain carries TRBV7-9 and TRBJ1-2; D is perhaps TRBD1 (5 bases). Germline V gene lookup returns CDR1 SEHNR and CDR2 FQNEAQ (reference sequence). Trimming removed 4 bases from V and 0 bases from J, with 12 bases in between. The CDR3 has 15 residues. The CDR3 protein is CASSSIDSPNYGYTF. CDR3 sequence (DNA): TGTGCCAGCAGCTCGATTGACAGTCCTAACTATGGCTACACCTTC.